Described below is a single TCR beta chain sequence and its context. This clonotype was picked up a small number of times. The antigen this receptor binds is unknown. No much larger clone is present one base from it, and per-base qualities are unavailable. Library method: 5' RACE. Sequencing relied on a NextSeq 500. To correct for sequencing error and PCR bias, the TCR library protocol tagged individual cDNA molecules with unique molecular identifiers. Both TCR alpha and beta chains were sequenced, and tight co-correlation was observed between alpha and beta sequence abundances in each sample. Under the source paper's analysis protocol: Decombinator V4 was used to annotate TCR sequences for V gene, J gene and CDR3. Expanded TCRs were defined as changing significantly between any two time points under a Poisson model with p below 0.0001. TCR abundances were normalised to the total number of TCRs sequenced per sample and expressed as counts per million. TRAV1-2 paired with TRAJ12, TRAJ20 or TRAJ33 defined MAIT TCRs, while TRAV10 paired with TRAJ18 defined iNKT TCRs. VDJdb, accessed 1 November 2021, was searched for CMV, EBV and SARS-CoV-2 annotated TCRs, excluding TCRs annotated for multiple antigens. TCRdb trimmed the raw reads at Q25, called clones with MiXCR and kept productive beta chains. Duplicate CDR3 protein sequences are folded into a single record with the most common DNA and genes. Here the V and J calls rest on TCRdb's processing, not on the authors' analysis. The sample has 45,000 to 60,000 distinct CDR3 sequences on record, roughly 9% of them singletons. The ten biggest clones cover 20% to 25% of the sample.

The data derive from a study of early T cells in non-severe SARS-CoV-2 infection (TCRdb year 2021). A note on the overall study: Bulk RNA from unsorted whole blood was used for TCR sequencing, so alpha and beta chains could not be paired.

Results and caveats for the whole study, not just this receptor: VDJdb matching was skewed toward anti-spike CD8 responses and likely underestimated virus-specific expansions by missing private and CD4 specificities.

The study was a case-control design nested within a healthcare worker cohort in London, UK, with weekly nasopharyngeal swab PCR tests and blood sampling. Healthcare workers were recruited during the week of the UK lockdown, between 23 and 31 March 2020, and followed weekly for up to 16 weeks. The V and J ends are trimmed by 4 bases and 1 base, leaving 13 bases between them. The CDR3 goes from the cysteine to the phenylalanine over 15 residues. This entry keeps only the CDR3 DNA: 45 bases, framed from base 1. Per the germline V gene, LGHNA is the CDR1 and YNFKEQ is the CDR2. Input material: whole blood. The chain links TRBV4-2 with TRBJ2-5; the D segment might be TRBD1 or TRBD2, since each matches 5 bases. The origin of this receptor is an adult who was a healthcare worker with PCR-confirmed SARS-CoV-2 infection or an uninfected control (not recorded which). The CDR3 reads CASSLTLGVQETQYF. The nucleotide sequence reads TGTGCCAGCAGCCTCACGTTGGGGGTCCAAGAGACCCAGTACTTC.